The entry below describes one T cell receptor (beta chain). Data came from immunoSEQ multiplex PCR; TCRdb stores just in-frame clones and leaves some out. The sample has roughly 200,000 clones, about nine tenths seen once. The germline CDR1 and CDR2 sequences are LGHDT and YNNKEL (reference sequence). V was pared by 4 bases and J by 8 bases, with 9 bases between. This CDR3 comprises 12 residues. Participants reported their clinical history, and cohort assignment relied on those reports. This specimen belongs to a study of blood T cell repertoires in COVID-19. Study-level background: Cohort 3 donors were reported recovered after two negative PCRs, clearance, or symptom resolution. Some COVID-19 samples were acute and others convalescent; all came from the United States, Italy and Spain.

The chain combines TRBV3-1 (or the pseudogene TRBV3-2) with TRBJ2-1, with TRBD2 as a possible D gene (5 bases). This receptor was identified in a man younger than 45 in a cohort exposed to, infected with or recovered from COVID-19 (not recorded which). Sequenced input: PBMCs or T cells enriched from blood (not recorded which). The CDR3 DNA reads as TGTGCCAGCAGCCTTACTAGGGATGAGCAGTTCTTC. It yields the protein CASSLTRDEQFF.